This TCR beta chain was found in a study of shared clonotypes between healthy human individuals. The CDR3 consists of 11 residues. Germline CDR1 reads SNHLY; CDR2 reads FYNNEI. V lost 10 bases to trimming and J lost 2 bases, with 7 bases between them. Assay used: immunoSEQ multiplex PCR; TCRdb lists only in-frame clones, some missing. The table lists millions of clones, more than 80% of them singletons. Sequencing was carried out using naive CD4+ T cells from PBMCs. The sample's subset: CD45RA+ positively selected. The TCR originated in a man in his late teens or twenties in good health. Some clones in this sample may be carry-over from other donors' samples. The chain employs TRBV2 and TRBJ2-3; no definite D call. The CDR3 reads CATSYTDTQYF. The DNA of the CDR3 is TGTGCCACGTCCTACACAGATACGCAGTATTTT.